Below are 28 T cell receptor beta chains sequenced from a single sample in a study of cytomegalovirus exposure and HLA in healthy donors (dated by TCRdb to the late 2010s). Library preparation employed the immunoSEQ multiplex PCR assay. The table was pulled from immuneACCESS by TCRdb, which kept in-frame rearrangements only. Such tables lose some clones; where checked, under half of the loss comes from unresolved V genes, and the rest has no known cause. The sample includes roughly 170,000 clones, with roughly 84% observed a single time. 2.5% to 3.5% of the sample lies in the top ten. Sequenced sample: PBMCs. The receptors come from a woman between 18 and 29 years old in good health and CMV-seropositive.

The chain recombines TRBV18 with TRBJ2-3; 13 bases are a match to TRBD2. Germline V gene sequence: CDR1 KGHSH, CDR2 LQKENI. J gave up 4 bases and V 3 bases, and 7 bases lay outside the gene matches. There are 17 residues in the CDR3. The CDR3 protein is CASSPLGLAGIPDTQYF. CDR3 DNA: TGTGCCAGCTCACCCTTGGGACTAGCGGGGATCCCAGATACGCAGTATTTT.

V and J are TRBV11-3 and TRBJ1-1; 12 nucleotides line up with TRBD1. The V and J ends lost 3 bases and 4 bases, in that order; junction bases with no gene match: 3. This CDR3 spans 15 amino acids. Per germline, CDR1 SGHNT and CDR2 YENEEA. The CDR3 loop reads CASSFTGQGATEAFF. CDR3 nucleotides: TGTGCCAGCAGCTTCACGGGACAGGGGGCCACTGAAGCTTTCTTT.

This chain joins TRBV18 and TRBJ2-7; D remains ambiguous. This CDR3 region has 12 residues. V was clipped by 3 bases and J by 2 bases, with 5 bases between them. CDR1 is KGHSH and CDR2 is LQKENI in the germline V gene. CDR3 nucleotide sequence: TGTGCCAGCTCACCCGACACCTACGAGCAGTACTTC. Encoded protein: CASSPDTYEQYF.

The CDR3 spells CASSQGRGALDEKLFF. The CDR3 DNA reads TGCGCCAGCAGCCAAGGGCGGGGGGCTTTGGATGAAAAACTGTTTTTT. V is TRBV4-3 and J is TRBJ1-4, with D perhaps TRBD1 (6 bases). The germline gives CDR1 LGHNA, CDR2 YSLEER. This CDR3 has 16 amino acids. Trimming stripped 1 base from V and 6 bases from J, with 15 bases between.

This chain connects TRBV7-8 to TRBJ2-7; possibly TRBD2 for D (6 bases). Germline CDR1 reads SGHVS; CDR2 reads FQNEAQ. V was pared by 2 bases and J by 3 bases, with 11 bases between. This CDR3 has 14 residues. The CDR3 DNA sequence: TGTGCCAGCAGCTTATTGGAGGGCATCTACGAGCAGTACTTC. It specifies CASSLLEGIYEQYF.

The chain links TRBV19 to TRBJ1-2; D perhaps matches TRBD1 (6 bases). In germline, CDR1 is LNHDA, CDR2 SQIVND (reference sequence). Trimming removed 6 bases at V and 4 bases at J, with 15 bases between. This CDR3 comprises 14 residues. The CDR3 DNA sequence: TGTGCCAGTAGCACAACAGGGCCCGGCTATGGCTACACCTTC. It encodes CASSTTGPGYGYTF.

The V call is TRBV9, the J call TRBJ2-7; a possible D gene is TRBD2 (5 bases). Germline V gene sequence: CDR1 SGDLS, CDR2 YYNGEE. The length of the CDR3 is 13 residues. The ends were cut back, 4 bases at V and 4 bases at J, with 12 bases in the middle. CDR3 in DNA: TGTGCCAGCAGCAGGGAGTTTGAGTACGAGCAGTACTTC. Protein sequence: CASSREFEYEQYF.

This CDR3 reads CASSSGLLGRYEQYF. For the CDR3, the DNA is TGTGCCAGCAGTTCGGGACTTCTGGGACGCTACGAGCAGTACTTC. The V gene is TRBV28, the J gene TRBJ2-7, with a tentative D call TRBD2 (6 bases). V shed 4 bases and J shed 3 bases, with 16 bases lying between them. The CDR3 runs 15 residues. Germline V CDR1 and CDR2: MDHEN, SYDVKM.

In nucleotides, the CDR3 is TGTGCCAGCAGCCGGGGACAGGGGATCACTGAAGCTTTCTTT. Encoded protein: CASSRGQGITEAFF. The V and J genes are TRBV5-6 and TRBJ1-1; TRBD1 agrees at 10 bases. Losses at the gene ends were 4 bases for V and 4 bases for J; bases not matched to a gene: 4. CDR3 length equals 14 residues. Per germline, CDR1 SGHDT and CDR2 YYEEEE.

The chain uses TRBV7-6 and TRBJ1-3, with 10 bases aligning to TRBD1. V shed 5 bases and J 4 bases; nucleotides not matched to a gene: 5. The CDR3 has 15 residues. Germline CDR1 and CDR2: SGHVS and FNYEAQ. The CDR3 is CASSPTGGSGNTIYF. The CDR3 nucleotides read TGTGCCAGCAGCCCGACAGGGGGCTCCGGAAACACCATATATTTT. The full variable domain, completed using reference TRBV7-6 and TRBJ1-3, is GAGVSQSPRYKVTKRGQDVALRCDPISGHVSLYWYRQALGQGPEFLTYFNYEAQQDKSGLPNDRFSAERPEGSISTLTIQRTEQRDSAMYRCASSPTGGSGNTIYFGEGSWLTVV.

V gene TRBV6-1 combines with J gene TRBJ1-3, with D possibly TRBD1 on 5 matching bases. V gave up 4 bases and J gave up 7 bases, with 11 bases separating them. The germline V gene has CDR1 MNHNS and CDR2 SASEGT. There are 13 residues in the CDR3. Here the CDR3 reads CASSAREGNTIYF. The CDR3 coding sequence is TGTGCCAGCAGTGCCAGGGAAGGTAACACCATATATTTT.

V is TRBV14 and J is TRBJ2-1, with 8 bases identical to TRBD2. V lost 4 bases and J lost 3; bases outside the gene matches: 5. CDR1 is SGHDN and CDR2 is FVKESK in the germline V gene. The CDR3 is made up of 15 amino acids. This CDR3 is CASSPGLVRYNEQFF. In DNA form, the CDR3 reads TGTGCCAGCAGCCCGGGACTAGTCCGCTACAATGAGCAGTTCTTC. The full variable domain, its missing parts supplied by reference TRBV14 and TRBJ2-1, is EAGVTQFPSHSVIEKGQTVTLRCDPISGHDNLYWYRRVMGKEIKFLLHFVKESKQDESGMPNNRFLAERTGGTYSTLKVQPAELEDSGVYFCASSPGLVRYNEQFFGPGTRLTVL.

This chain links TRBV7-2 with TRBJ2-5; 12 bases agree with TRBD2. The trim removed 0 bases at V and 7 bases at J, leaving 6 bases unmatched. The CDR3 length is 16 residues. Germline V gives CDR1 SGHTA, CDR2 FQGNSA. CDR3 loop: CASSLAASGGVVTQYF. CDR3 nucleotide sequence: TGTGCCAGCAGCTTAGCAGCTAGCGGGGGGGTGGTGACCCAGTACTTC.

V gene TRBV5-4 combines with J gene TRBJ2-7, with 9 bases lining up with TRBD1. This CDR3 contains 14 residues. Germline values: CDR1 SGHNT, CDR2 YYREEE (reference sequence). J lost 5 bases, V lost 4 bases, and 7 bases had no gene match. The CDR3 DNA sequence: TGTGCCAGCAGCCGGGACAGGGTTGTCAACGAGCAGTACTTC. Its translation: CASSRDRVVNEQYF.

This clone was observed a single time. V gene TRBV27 combines with J gene TRBJ2-7, with D possibly matching TRBD1 (5 bases). There are 14 residues in the CDR3. Germline V gives CDR1 MNHEY, CDR2 SMNVEV (reference sequence). V lost 1 base and J 5 bases, leaving 12 bases between the germline ends. The CDR3, as DNA: TGTGCCAGCAGTTTATGGGAAACAGGACACGAGCAGTACTTC. Amino acids: CASSLWETGHEQYF.

The V and J genes are TRBV6-1 and TRBJ2-7, with D possibly being TRBD2 (7 bases). In germline, CDR1 is MNHNS, CDR2 SASEGT. The CDR3 length is 14 residues. V was pared by 6 bases and J by 3 bases, with 15 bases between. CDR3 region: CASRPVGGDYEQYF. Here the CDR3 DNA reads TGTGCCAGCAGGCCAGTAGGGGGGGACTACGAGCAGTACTTC.

The rearrangement joins TRBV6-1 to TRBJ2-1; D perhaps matches TRBD2 (7 bases). The CDR3 loop spans 17 amino acids. Trimming removed 3 bases from V and 0 bases from J, with 15 bases in between. CDR1 and CDR2 from the germline V gene are MNHNS and SASEGT. In DNA form, the CDR3 reads TGTGCCAGCAGTGATAAGGGGGGGCGGCGCTCCTACAATGAGCAGTTCTTC. Translating it yields CASSDKGGRRSYNEQFF.

The rearrangement joins TRBV19 to TRBJ2-1; no reliable D call. The germline V and J ends were trimmed by 6 bases and 0 bases, with 12 bases remaining between them. This CDR3 comprises 15 residues. CDR1 is LNHDA and CDR2 is SQIVND in the germline V gene (reference sequence). The CDR3 DNA reads TGTGCCAGTAGATTAGACCGGAGCTCCTACAATGAGCAGTTCTTC. Protein: CASRLDRSSYNEQFF.

This clone was detected only once. V is TRBV29-1 and J is TRBJ2-2; TRBD1 aligns across 9 bases. Unmatched junction bases numbered 8, after V lost 6 bases and J lost 6 bases. The CDR3 contains 14 residues. Germline V gene sequence: CDR1 SQVTM, CDR2 ANQGSEA. The CDR3 protein is CSVLRDRASGELFF. Here the CDR3 DNA reads TGCAGCGTCCTTCGGGACAGGGCGTCCGGGGAGCTGTTTTTT.

CDR3 bases: TGCGCCAGCAGCCAAGAATACTCTGGGGCCAACGTCCTGACTTTC. It is translated as CASSQEYSGANVLTF. J is TRBJ2-6 and V is TRBV4-3; the D is unclear. The V gene lost 0 bases and the J gene lost 0 bases, with 3 bases spanning the gap. CDR1 LGHNA and CDR2 YSLEER come from the germline V gene. CDR3 length: 15 amino acids.

V usage is TRBV7-6 and J usage is TRBJ1-2; a possible D gene is TRBD1 (5 bases). Per germline, CDR1 SGHVS and CDR2 FNYEAQ. Trimming took 5 bases from V and 8 from J, leaving 15 bases between them. The CDR3 totals 13 residues. CDR3 region: CASSPWGGIGYTF. DNA of the CDR3: TGTGCCAGCAGCCCCTGGGGGGGGATCGGCTACACCTTC.

The CDR3 DNA follows: TGTGCCAGCAGCAAGGGACAGGGACGGGAGACCCAGTACTTC. It is translated as CASSKGQGRETQYF. The chain recombines TRBV7-9 with TRBJ2-5; 9 bases match TRBD1. Germline V gene data show CDR1 as SEHNR and CDR2 as FQNEAQ (reference sequence). The CDR3 length is 14 residues. V trimming: 5 bases; J trimming: 5 bases; junction bases outside the gene matches: 6. Full variable domain (outside the CDR3, taken from reference TRBV7-9 and TRBJ2-5): DTGVSQNPRHKITKRGQNVTFRCDPISEHNRLYWYRQTLGQGPEFLTYFQNEAQLEKSRLLSDRFSAERPKGSFSTLEIQRTEQGDSAMYLCASSKGQGRETQYFGPGTRLLVL.

This chain links TRBV19 with TRBJ2-6, with D tentatively TRBD2 (5 bases). The germline V and J ends were trimmed by 5 bases and 2 bases, with 10 bases remaining between them. The CDR3 totals 15 residues. The germline V gene has CDR1 LNHDA and CDR2 SQIVND (reference sequence). The CDR3, as DNA: TGTGCCAGTAGTGGCAGCGGCACTGGGGCCAACGTCCTGACTTTC. Amino acids: CASSGSGTGANVLTF.

In its sample, this clone was seen once. This sequence joins TRBV6-5 and TRBJ2-3; D gene uncertain. The CDR3 sequence is 15 residues long. V dropped 6 bases and J dropped 2 bases, with 15 bases sitting between them. Germline CDR1 reads MNHEY; CDR2 reads SVGAGI. The CDR3, as DNA: TGTGCCAGCAGCTTCGGTGGTGGGCTCACAGATACGCAGTATTTT. Translation: CASSFGGGLTDTQYF.

The rearrangement uses TRBV6-5 and TRBJ1-1; 7 bases are shared with TRBD1. Trimming cost V 2 bases and J 4 bases; bases outside gene matches: 7. CDR1 and CDR2 from the germline V gene are MNHEY and SVGAGI. The CDR3 has 15 residues. In DNA form, the CDR3 reads TGTGCCAGCAGTTACCGACCGACAGGGTTCACTGAAGCTTTCTTT. It encodes CASSYRPTGFTEAFF.

This clone was found once. The chain employs TRBV15 and TRBJ1-2, with D unclear. This CDR3 spans 13 amino acids. Deletions cut 1 base from V and 6 bases from J, with 9 bases between. Germline CDR1 LNHNV, CDR2 YYDKDF (reference sequence). CDR3 region: CATSRAFLDGYTF. Written as DNA, the CDR3 is TGTGCCACCAGCAGAGCGTTTCTTGATGGCTACACCTTC.

The chain uses TRBV6-6 and TRBJ2-7, with D possibly matching TRBD2 (5 bases). CDR3 length: 12 residues. Looked up from germline, CDR1 is MNHNY and CDR2 is SVGAGI (reference sequence). V was shortened by 6 bases and J by 6 bases, with 12 bases between the two germline ends. The CDR3 DNA follows: TGTGCCAGCAGCCAACGGGGAAGCGAGCAGTACTTC. Translating gives CASSQRGSEQYF.

The rearrangement uses TRBV11-2 and TRBJ2-5; D is perhaps TRBD2 (5 bases). Per germline, CDR1 SGHAT and CDR2 FQNNGV. Trimming pared 2 bases from V and 5 bases from J, leaving 6 bases between. CDR3 length: 12 residues. The CDR3 is CASSLTGETQYF. For the CDR3, the DNA is TGTGCCAGCAGCTTAACGGGGGAGACCCAGTACTTC.